Shown below are 19 T cell receptor beta chains from a single sample sequenced in a study of Graves' ophthalmopathy and Graves' hyperthyroidism. Scientists amplified the TCR beta CDR3 regions from RNA transcripts. RT-PCR was first run with HTBI primers, then multiplex PCR in a second round. TCRdb ran MiXCR on the multiplex PCR reads and lists one entry per CDR3 protein. The data contain 400,000 or so distinct CDR3 sequences, approximately 15% of them singletons. Sample: peripheral blood. The receptors originated from a woman younger than 30 with stable Graves' hyperthyroidism.

This clonotype was detected many times. The chain combines TRBV24-1 with TRBJ2-2, with D perhaps TRBD1 or TRBD2 (5 bases each). The CDR3 has 17 amino acids. V was shortened by 5 bases and J by 2 bases, with 17 bases between the two germline ends. Germline CDR1 KGHDR, CDR2 SFDVKD. The CDR3 coding sequence is TGTGCCACCAGTGCCTATCCGGGACGACAAAACACCGGGGAGCTGTTTTTT. Translating gives CATSAYPGRQNTGELFF.

The chain links TRBV12-3 or TRBV12-4 to TRBJ2-7, with a possible D match to TRBD1 (6 bases). The CDR3 spans 16 residues. V gave up 9 bases and J gave up 2 bases, with 23 bases separating them. The CDR3 loop reads CARLQGRDPAPYEQYF. For the CDR3, the DNA is TGTGCCAGGCTACAGGGACGGGACCCAGCCCCCTACGAGCAGTACTTC.

This clonotype was found many times. This chain connects TRBV6-2 or TRBV6-3 to TRBJ2-7; D uncertain. The germline V and J ends were trimmed by 7 bases and 4 bases, with 17 bases remaining between them. The CDR3 contains 14 residues. Per germline, CDR1 MNHEY and CDR2 SVGEGT. The CDR3, as DNA: TGTGCCAGCAAGGCGGTGTCTCTAGATTACGAGCAGTACTTC. Amino acid sequence: CASKAVSLDYEQYF.

This clonotype was seen many times. The chain uses TRBV2 and TRBJ1-1; unclear D gene. There are 15 residues in the CDR3. Germline lookup yields CDR1 SNHLY and CDR2 FYNNEI. V was shortened by 0 bases and J by 0 bases, with 8 bases between the two germline ends. CDR3 region: CASSEAGPVNTEAFF. CDR3 nucleotide sequence: TGTGCCAGCAGTGAAGCGGGTCCTGTGAACACTGAAGCTTTCTTT.

This clonotype occurred many times. This chain links TRBV11-2 with TRBJ2-4; D possibly corresponds to TRBD1 (6 bases). The CDR3 runs 17 residues. Between the trimmed V and J ends, which lost 1 base and 0 bases, there was a span of 13 bases. CDR1 and CDR2 (germline): SGHAT, FQNNGV. The CDR3 DNA reads as TGTGCCAGCAGCTTAGGGCCCGGACAGCCAGCCAAAAACATTCAGTACTTC. It is translated as CASSLGPGQPAKNIQYF. The full variable domain, with the rest looked up from reference TRBV11-2 and TRBJ2-4, is EAGVAQSPRYKIIEKRQSVAFWCNPISGHATLYWYQQILGQGPKLLIQFQNNGVVDDSQLPKDRFSAERLKGVDSTLKIQPAKLEDSAVYLCASSLGPGQPAKNIQYFGAGTRLSVL.

The V gene is TRBV18, the J gene TRBJ2-2, with D perhaps matching TRBD1 or TRBD2 (6 bases each). This CDR3 region has 16 residues. Germline CDR1 KGHSH, CDR2 LQKENI. V shed 0 bases and J shed 0 bases, with 8 bases lying between them. This CDR3 is CASSPPGGPNTGELFF. In DNA, the CDR3 is TGTGCCAGCTCACCACCGGGGGGCCCGAACACCGGGGAGCTGTTTTTT.

This clonotype has just a few counts. CDR3 nucleotides: TGTGCCAGCAGCTTACTGCGTAGTGGCTCCCAGTACTTC. Its translation: CASSLLRSGSQYF. The J gene is TRBJ2-5, the V gene TRBV11-2; D gene ambiguous. Germline loops: CDR1 SGHAT, CDR2 FQNNGV. Trimming took off 2 bases at V and 9 bases at J, with 13 bases between the two ends. There are 13 residues in the CDR3.

This clonotype was counted at least ten times. A much larger clone lies a single base off, so this may be a read error. This chain links TRBV6-5 with TRBJ1-2; TRBD1 matches at 7 bases. Unmatched junction bases numbered 9, after V lost 2 bases and J lost 3 bases. CDR3 size: 16 residues. The germline V gene encodes CDR1 MNHEY and CDR2 SVGAGI. This CDR3 reads CASSYPRTGRDYGYTF. DNA for the CDR3: TGTGCCAGCAGTTACCCTAGGACAGGCCGGGACTATGGCTACACCTTC.

The chain joins TRBV16 to TRBJ1-2; D possibly corresponds to TRBD1 (6 bases). Germline CDR1 KGHSY, CDR2 FQNENV. V lost 4 bases, J lost 4 bases, and 19 bases lay in between. The CDR3 runs to 16 residues. The CDR3, as DNA: TGTGCCAGCAGCCCCTGGCCCCTCGACAGGAGCTATGGCTACACCTTC. It translates to CASSPWPLDRSYGYTF.

This clonotype came up many times. The chain employs TRBV5-1 and TRBJ1-2, with D possibly being TRBD1 (5 bases). This CDR3 is 14 amino acids long. Looked up from germline, CDR1 is SGHRS and CDR2 is YFSETQ. V was trimmed by 4 bases and J by 2 bases, leaving 12 bases between them. CDR3 DNA sequence: TGCGCCAGCAGCGATACTCAGGGAAACTATGGCTACACCTTC. Translating it yields CASSDTQGNYGYTF.

This clonotype occurred many times. The V gene is TRBV7-9, the J gene TRBJ1-2; maybe TRBD1 (6 bases). This CDR3 comprises 14 residues. Per the germline V gene, CDR1 is SEHNR and CDR2 is FQNEAQ (reference sequence). V was clipped by 7 bases and J by 3 bases, with 15 bases between them. CDR3 region: CASTAGGADYGYTF. CDR3 DNA: TGTGCCAGCACCGCCGGGGGGGCAGACTATGGCTACACCTTC.

This clonotype showed up many times. The chain joins TRBV19 to TRBJ2-5; D may be TRBD1 or TRBD2 (5 bases each). V lost 0 bases to trimming and J lost 5 bases, with 16 bases between them. CDR3 size: 16 residues. The germline CDR1 and CDR2 sequences are LNHDA and SQIVND (reference sequence). The CDR3 here is CASSIDRSGARETQYF. Here the CDR3 DNA reads TGTGCCAGTAGTATAGATCGGTCCGGGGCGCGGGAGACCCAGTACTTC.

This rearrangement joins TRBV6-1 to TRBJ1-2; 8 bases map to TRBD1. Germline assignment: CDR1 MNHNS and CDR2 SASEGT. V dropped 8 bases and J dropped 7; count of bases not matched to a gene: 6. This CDR3 contains 12 residues. The CDR3 DNA reads TGTGCCAGCGGGGGACAGGTGTCTGGCTACACCTTC. This codes for CASGGQVSGYTF.

This clonotype was counted a few times. The CDR3 DNA reads TGCGCCAGCAGCCAAGATGGGGGGGACCAAGAGACCCAGTACTTC. This codes for CASSQDGGDQETQYF. The V and J genes are TRBV4-1 and TRBJ2-5; 7 positions match TRBD2. The J segment lost 0 bases and the V segment lost 0 bases, leaving 1 base of the junction unmatched. The length of the CDR3 is 15 residues. Looked up from germline, CDR1 is MGHRA and CDR2 is YSYEKL.

This clonotype was counted ten times or more. The rearrangement links TRBV11-2 to TRBJ2-5; 11 bases are a match to TRBD2. This CDR3 is built from 17 residues. CDR1 and CDR2 (germline): SGHAT, FQNNGV. V lost 5 bases, J lost 2 bases, and 10 bases stayed unmatched. CDR3 amino acids: CASSLRLAGRPQETQYF. Here the CDR3 DNA reads TGTGCCAGCAGCCTTAGACTAGCGGGGAGACCTCAAGAGACCCAGTACTTC.

This clonotype was detected ten times or more. The rearrangement uses TRBV20-1 and TRBJ1-1; D remains unclear. In germline, CDR1 is DFQATT, CDR2 SNEGSKA (reference sequence). The CDR3 length is 14 residues. V was clipped by 1 base and J by 4 bases, with 13 bases between them. The CDR3 DNA follows: TGCAGTGCTAGAGTGGCGGGTAGGGCCACTGAAGCTTTCTTT. Translated: CSARVAGRATEAFF.

The rearrangement links TRBV6-1 to TRBJ2-7, with a weak D call TRBD1 (5 bases). The CDR3 has 16 residues. Germline CDR1 is MNHNS and CDR2 is SASEGT. Trimming left V 8 bases short and J 3 bases short, with 23 bases between. This chain's CDR3 is CASSDSFLGQGYEQYF. CDR3 DNA sequence: TGTGCCAGCTCCGACTCTTTTTTGGGGCAGGGCTACGAGCAGTACTTC.

This clonotype was observed many times. The chain carries TRBV20-1 and TRBJ1-1; perhaps TRBD1 as D (5 bases). The CDR3 runs to 14 residues. CDR1 DFQATT and CDR2 SNEGSKA come from the germline V gene (reference sequence). Trimming shortened V by 3 bases and J by 4 bases, and 15 bases separated the two germline ends. Here the CDR3 reads CSARGDSRGTEAFF. The CDR3 DNA reads TGCAGTGCTAGGGGGGACTCTAGGGGCACTGAAGCTTTCTTT.

In its sample, this clonotype was seen a few times. The chain uses TRBV20-1 and TRBJ2-1; 7 nucleotides agree with TRBD2. CDR1 DFQATT and CDR2 SNEGSKA come from the germline V gene (reference sequence). The ends lost 0 bases at V and 9 bases at J; junction bases unmatched: 8. The CDR3 covers 14 residues. In nucleotides, the CDR3 is TGCAGTGCTAGAGATTGGGAGGGTATAGGTGAGCAGTTCTTC. It translates to CSARDWEGIGEQFF.